This TCR beta chain was identified during a study of blood T cell repertoires in COVID-19. Study-level information: Researchers got acute and convalescent COVID-19 samples from the United States, Italy and Spain. PBMCs, B-cell-depleted T cells, or T cells were the source of the cDNA or gDNA that made up the material.

V lost 5 bases, J lost 7 bases, and 7 bases stayed unmatched. The length of the CDR3 is 14 residues. CDR1 is MNHEY, CDR2 SVGAGI, per germline. In the original workflow: Amplification of reference gene primers provided the estimated nucleated cell counts. Libraries were prepared by immunoSEQ multiplex PCR; TCRdb keeps only in-frame clonotypes and omits some of them. Clone size and V and J calls were adopted from that table, with D and trimming inferred from the DNA. This table holds over 250,000 clones, about 68% found once. The TCR was taken from a woman at least 80 years old with acute or convalescent COVID-19. The chain links TRBV6-5 to TRBJ2-1; 8 positions match TRBD1. The sample comprised peripheral blood. Here the CDR3 DNA reads TGTGCCAGCAGTCTCCAGGGGGCGCGGAATGAGCAGTTCTTC. The encoded protein is CASSLQGARNEQFF.